This T cell receptor beta chain stems from a study of shared clonotypes between healthy human individuals. Trimming took 0 bases from V and 4 from J, leaving 13 bases between them. The CDR3 covers 16 residues. Germline V lookup: CDR1 ENHRY, CDR2 SYGVKD. Repertoires were generated with immunoSEQ multiplex PCR, while TCRdb's copy carries only in-frame clones and drops some. The sample shows around 480,000 clones, about 79% of them seen only once. The receptor's source is a middle-aged woman in good health. Some clones in this sample may be carry-over from other donors' samples. The rearrangement joins TRBV10-3 to TRBJ2-1, with D possibly being TRBD2 (6 bases). The sample taken for sequencing was PBMCs. The CDR3 bases are TGTGCCATCAGTGAGTCAGCGGGCGGACATTACAATGAGCAGTTCTTC. Protein: CAISESAGGHYNEQFF.